These T cell receptor beta chains were read from a single sample in a study of beta chain features in type 1 diabetes. Data came from immunoSEQ multiplex PCR; TCRdb stores just in-frame clones and leaves some out. This sample has 640,000 or so clones; under 15% occur once, and the top ten carry around 0.022%. The sample was naive CD4+ T cells from blood. The receptors derive from a man aged 18 to 29 with type 1 diabetes. Each CDR3 is given with its conserved first and last residue. Each record gives: J gene, clone size, D gene, V gene, CDR3 DNA, CDR3 protein. The D gene is left open where the match is weak. The size entry is marked missing in some rows and otherwise reads once, few, many or a size class.

TRBJ1-5 few - TRBV4-1 TGCGCCAGCAGCCAAGTAGTAGGGGAGTATCAGCCCCAGCATTTT CASSQVVGEYQPQHF
TRBJ1-1 few - TRBV10-3 TGTGCCATCAGCTTGTCCCAACGGACTGAAGCTTTCTTT CAISLSQRTEAFF
TRBJ2-6 - - TRBV11-2 TGTGCCAGCAGCCTCTGGGGGTCTGGGGCCAACGTCCTGACTTTC CASSLWGSGANVLTF
TRBJ2-1 - - TRBV5-4 TGTGCCAGCAGCTTGGGAGCTGAGCAGTTCTTC CASSLGAEQFF
TRBJ2-7 few - TRBV4-1 TGCGCCAGCAGCCAGAAACGGACGGCAGGGACCTACGAGCAGTACTTC CASSQKRTAGTYEQYF
TRBJ2-3 - TRBD1 TRBV7-9 TGTGCCAGCAGCTTACAGGGGGCCCTCACAGATACGCAGTATTTT CASSLQGALTDTQYF
TRBJ2-5 - - TRBV7-2 TGTGCCAGCAGCTACGGGGTAGGGGAAGAGACCCAGTACTTC CASSYGVGEETQYF
TRBJ2-7 - - TRBV4-1 TGCGCCAGCAGCCAAGACGGGGACCTACTCTACGAGCAGTACTTC CASSQDGDLLYEQYF
TRBJ2-1 - - TRBV10-3 TGTGCCATCAGCGGCCATGGGCAGGGAAACAATGAGCAGTTCTTC CAISGHGQGNNEQFF
TRBJ1-4 few - TRBV18 TGTGCCAGCTCACCATCGGCTAATGAAAAACTGTTTTTT CASSPSANEKLFF
TRBJ2-5 few TRBD1 TRBV10-3 TGTGCCATCAGTGGTAACACTGGGACAGGGCGAGTACAAGAGACCCAGTACTTC CAISGNTGTGRVQETQYF
TRBJ2-7 - - TRBV11-3 TGTGCCAGCAGCCGAGGTGAAGGGGTTCCCTACGAGCAGTACTTC CASSRGEGVPYEQYF
TRBJ1-5 few - TRBV30 TGTGCCTGGAGTCAAGGGGGTAGCAATCAGCCCCAGCATTTT CAWSQGGSNQPQHF
TRBJ2-5 - TRBD1 TRBV10-3 TGTGCCATCAGCGGGACAGGGGTACAGACCCAGTACTTC CAISGTGVQTQYF
TRBJ1-2 few - TRBV6-5 TGTGCCAGCAGTTACTCGGAGGGTAATGGCTACACCTTC CASSYSEGNGYTF
TRBJ1-3 few - TRBV30 TGTGCCTGGACGGTTGGAAACACCATATATTTT CAWTVGNTIYF
TRBJ1-2 - - TRBV12-5 TGTGCTAGTGGTACCCTTCAGTCTGCCTATGGCTACACCTTC CASGTLQSAYGYTF
TRBJ2-5 few TRBD2 TRBV5-1 TGCGCCAGCAGCCAGGCGGGGGTCATGAAAGAGACCCAGTACTTC CASSQAGVMKETQYF
TRBJ1-1 few - TRBV2 TGTGCCAGCAGACTAGAGGCAACTGAAGCTTTCTTT CASRLEATEAFF
TRBJ2-3 - - TRBV9 TGTGCCAGCAGCCCCGGGGGACGCACAGATACGCAGTATTTT CASSPGGRTDTQYF
TRBJ1-3 - - TRBV25-1 TGTGCCAGCAGTGAATTAGCTGCGGGAGGAAACACCATATATTTT CASSELAAGGNTIYF
TRBJ2-5 - - TRBV27 TGTGCCAGCAGTTTAGGGTACCAAGAGACCCAGTACTTC CASSLGYQETQYF
TRBJ2-5 - - TRBV30 TGTGCCTGGAGTGTAGCTCCTGGGGCCCAAGAGACCCAGTACTTC CAWSVAPGAQETQYF
TRBJ1-1 - - TRBV30 TGTGCCTGGAGTAGGTACAATGAAGCTTTCTTT CAWSRYNEAFF
TRBJ2-5 - TRBD2 TRBV4-1 TGCGCCAGCAGCCAAGTCAAGCGGGGCCTGATACAAGAGACCCAGTACTTC CASSQVKRGLIQETQYF
TRBJ1-6 - - TRBV6-5 TGTGCCAGCAGCCAACAGGGAGTCAGTTCACCCCTCCACTTT CASSQQGVSSPLHF
TRBJ1-4 - - TRBV27 TGTGCCAGCAGTCGGGGGGTCCAGCCTACAACTAATGAAAAACTGTTTTTT CASSRGVQPTTNEKLFF
TRBJ2-5 - - TRBV6-5 TGTGCCAGCAGTTTTGGGCAGGACCAAGAGACCCAGTACTTC CASSFGQDQETQYF
TRBJ2-7 few TRBD2 TRBV5-1 TGCGCCAGCAGCCTGGCTAGCGGGGTCTCCTACGAGCAGTACTTC CASSLASGVSYEQYF
TRBJ1-1 - TRBD1 TRBV29-1 TGCAGCGTTACCCCAGGGGGCCCGAACACTGAAGCTTTCTTT CSVTPGGPNTEAFF
TRBJ2-3 few - TRBV29-1 TGCAGCGTCCCGCGAGGGCAGACCACAGATACGCAGTATTTT CSVPRGQTTDTQYF
TRBJ2-1 - TRBD2 TRBV2 TGTGCCAGCACCATATTCGCGGGGGGGCTTTCCTACAATGAGCAGTTCTTC CASTIFAGGLSYNEQFF
TRBJ1-1 few - TRBV27 TGTGCCAGCAGTTTAGTGGAGGGGGAAGCTTTCTTT CASSLVEGEAFF
TRBJ2-1 - TRBD1 TRBV5-1 TGCGCCAGCAGCTTGGCAGGGGGCATCAGGTCCTACAATGAGCAGTTCTTC CASSLAGGIRSYNEQFF
TRBJ1-1 - TRBD1 TRBV6-5 TGTGCCAGCAGTTATCGCACAGGGGCCGTTAACACTGAAGCTTTCTTT CASSYRTGAVNTEAFF
TRBJ1-5 few - TRBV4-1 TGCGCCAGCAGCCAAGTCAGGGAGCGCCAGCCCCAGCATTTT CASSQVRERQPQHF
TRBJ2-3 - - TRBV5-6 TGTGCCAGCAGCTTGGGTCTTAGCGGACGCACAGATACGCAGTATTTT CASSLGLSGRTDTQYF
TRBJ1-1 - - TRBV6-6 TGTGCCAGCAACCAAGGGGTGGTAGGCACTGAAGCTTTCTTT CASNQGVVGTEAFF
TRBJ2-7 - - TRBV9 TGTGCCAGCAGCGTAGAGGTGGGCTACGAGCAGTACTTC CASSVEVGYEQYF
TRBJ2-7 few - TRBV27 TGTGCCAGCAGTGCCCAACGATCCTACGAGCAGTACTTC CASSAQRSYEQYF
TRBJ1-2 - - TRBV5-4 TGTGCCAGCAGCTTGGCCTGGGGGACGGACTATGGCTACACCTTC CASSLAWGTDYGYTF
TRBJ2-1 - TRBD2 TRBV5-4 TGTGCCAGCAGCGGACTAGCGGGGGGGCCTAATGAGCAGTTCTTC CASSGLAGGPNEQFF
TRBJ1-2 few TRBD1 TRBV9 TGTGCCAGCAGCCCCCCCGGGACAGGGGTTTGGGGCTACACCTTC CASSPPGTGVWGYTF
TRBJ2-7 once - TRBV18 TGTGCCAGCTCACGGGACAACTCCTACGAGCAGTACTTC CASSRDNSYEQYF
TRBJ2-5 few TRBD2 TRBV7-8 TGTGCCAGCAGCGTAGCGGGGGGACAAGAGACCCAGTACTTC CASSVAGGQETQYF
TRBJ2-7 few - TRBV28 TGTGCCACCTCCGGGACAAAGACCTACGAGCAGTACTTC CATSGTKTYEQYF
TRBJ2-3 - - TRBV30 TGTGCCTGGACCTGGCGGGGACAGTACACAGATACGCAGTATTTT CAWTWRGQYTDTQYF
TRBJ2-3 few - TRBV5-1 TGCGCCAGCAGCTTGCGATCGCCCCCTCTTACAGATACGCAGTATTTT CASSLRSPPLTDTQYF
TRBJ2-5 few - TRBV29-1 TGCAGCGTTGAAGAAGGCAGCTGGAACCAAGAGACCCAGTACTTC CSVEEGSWNQETQYF
TRBJ1-6 - TRBD1 TRBV6-5 TGTGCCAGCACTAAGGGACAGGGCGCACATTCACCCCTCCACTTT CASTKGQGAHSPLHF
TRBJ2-1 - - TRBV19 TGTGCCAGTAGTATAGCAGGGCAATCCTACAATGAGCAGTTCTTC CASSIAGQSYNEQFF
TRBJ2-2 - TRBD2 TRBV9 TGTGCCAGCACCTCCAGCGGGAGCAACACCGGGGAGCTGTTTTTT CASTSSGSNTGELFF
TRBJ1-3 few - TRBV30 TGTGCCTGGAGTATCGGCACAACCTCTGGAAACACCATATATTTT CAWSIGTTSGNTIYF
TRBJ2-5 - TRBD1 TRBV11-2 TGTGCCAGCAGCAGTAGCGGACAGGGAGAGACCCAGTACTTC CASSSSGQGETQYF